These T cell receptor beta chains were read from a single sample in a study of tumor-infiltrating lymphocytes in primary liver carcinoma. TCRdb independently ran MiXCR on the multiplex PCR reads; one entry per CDR3 protein. The sample shows about 60,000 distinct CDR3 sequences, over 60% of them seen only once. The sample consisted of liver tumor tissue from sampling region 4. The receptors derive from a middle-aged man with primary liver carcinoma and hepatitis B virus infection. The CDR3 runs from the conserved cysteine through the conserved F or W. A D gene is named only where the DNA matches it firmly. Size values are once, few and many counts, or a class for expanded clones, and some rows have none.

D: .; J: TRBJ1-4; size: few; V: TRBV18; CDR3: CASSPFLPDSATNEKLFF; DNA: TGTGCCAGCTCACCCTTTTTACCGGACAGTGCAACTAATGAAAAACTGTTTTTT
D: TRBD2; J: TRBJ2-1; size: once; V: TRBV10-3; CDR3: CAISKRSGLAGGFSYEQFF; DNA: TGTGCCATCTCCAAACGATCTGGACTAGCGGGAGGGTTCTCCTACGAGCAGTTCTTC
D: .; J: TRBJ1-1; size: many; V: TRBV10-3; CDR3: CAIMGRLNTEAFF; DNA: TGTGCCATCATGGGCAGGCTAAACACTGAAGCTTTCTTT
D: .; J: TRBJ1-5; size: .; V: TRBV12-3/TRBV12-4; CDR3: CVSSLRLSNQPQHF; DNA: TGTGTCAGCAGTTTACGACTGAGCAATCAGCCTCAGCATTTT
D: TRBD1; J: TRBJ2-1; size: many; V: TRBV6-5; CDR3: CASSLQGSYNEQFF; DNA: TGTGCCAGCAGTCTACAGGGGTCCTACAATGAGCAGTTCTTC
D: .; J: TRBJ2-7; size: .; V: TRBV12-5; CDR3: CDSEGTGSYEQYF; DNA: TGTGACAGTGAGGGGACCGGTTCCTACGAGCAGTATTTC
D: .; J: TRBJ2-1; size: .; V: TRBV5-1; CDR3: CASSHLVGPGGDEQLF; DNA: TGCGCCAGCAGCCACTTAGTGGGGCCCGGTGGGGATGAGCAGTTATTC
D: .; J: TRBJ1-1; size: .; V: TRBV4-2; CDR3: CASSQDRGASETFF; DNA: TGTGCCAGCAGCCAAGATCGAGGGGCGTCGGAAACTTTCTTT
D: .; J: TRBJ2-2; size: many; V: TRBV11-1; CDR3: CASSLLAGGELFF; DNA: TGTGCCAGCAGCTTACTAGCCGGCGGGGAGCTGTTTTTT
D: TRBD1; J: TRBJ1-2; size: many; V: TRBV5-1; CDR3: CASKGAPNYGYTF; DNA: TGCGCCAGCAAGGGGGCCCCTAACTATGGCTACACCTTC
D: .; J: TRBJ2-2; size: many; V: TRBV7-9; CDR3: CASSLTGSGDTGELFF; DNA: TGTGCCAGCAGCTTAACCGGGAGCGGTGACACCGGGGAGCTGTTTTTT
D: .; J: TRBJ1-1; size: .; V: TRBV6-2/TRBV6-3; CDR3: CAGSYPEPSTEAFF; DNA: TGTGCCGGCAGTTACCCAGAGCCGAGCACTGAAGCTTTCTTT
D: .; J: TRBJ2-1; size: .; V: TRBV11-3; CDR3: CVSNLSVPGLPHDEQFF; DNA: TGTGTCAGCAACTTAAGCGTACCGGGACTCCCCCACGATGAGCAGTTCTTC
D: .; J: TRBJ1-5; size: few; V: TRBV29-1; CDR3: CSVVGQMDQPQHF; DNA: TGTAGCGTTGTCGGACAGATGGATCAGCCCCAGCATTTT
D: TRBD2; J: TRBJ2-3; size: .; V: TRBV10-3; CDR3: CATRTSLTDTQYF; DNA: TGTGCCACTCGGACTAGCTTGACAGATACGCAGTATTTT
D: .; J: TRBJ2-1; size: .; V: TRBV4-3; CDR3: CVSSQFPPPADNEQFF; DNA: TGCGTGAGCAGCCAATTCCCCCCCCCGGCGGACAATGAGCAGTTCTTC
D: TRBD2; J: TRBJ2-7; size: .; V: TRBV6-6; CDR3: CASRKGLVVGEQYF; DNA: TGTGCCAGCAGAAAAGGACTAGTGGTAGGCGAGCAATACTTC
D: TRBD2; J: TRBJ2-5; size: .; V: TRBV5-1; CDR3: CASNLSGGLRQETQYF; DNA: TGCGCCAGCAACTTGTCGGGAGGTCTTCGCCAAGAGACCCAGTACTTC
D: .; J: TRBJ2-2; size: once; V: TRBV11-2; CDR3: CATSLQPGGITGELFF; DNA: TGTGCCACCAGCTTACAGCCTGGCGGGATCACCGGGGAGCTGTTCTTT
D: .; J: TRBJ2-4; size: .; V: TRBV5-4; CDR3: CASSLGGLAKNIQYF; DNA: TGTGCCAGCAGCTTGGGCGGACTTGCCAAAAACATTCAGTACTTC
D: .; J: TRBJ2-1; size: .; V: TRBV11-2; CDR3: CASLVMDSYNEQFF; DNA: TGTGCCAGCTTAGTCATGGACTCCTATAATGAGCAGTTCTTC
D: .; J: TRBJ2-3; size: .; V: TRBV4-3; CDR3: CISSQDQGWADTQYF; DNA: TGCATCAGCAGCCAGGATCAGGGGTGGGCAGATACGCAGTATTTT
D: .; J: TRBJ1-4; size: .; V: TRBV11-2; CDR3: CASSKTQEGTNEKLFF; DNA: TGTGCGAGCAGCAAGACTCAAGAAGGAACAAATGAAAAACTGTTTTTT
D: .; J: TRBJ1-1; size: .; V: TRBV29-1; CDR3: CSIVRVGATEAFF; DNA: TGCAGCATTGTTCGTGTGGGGGCTACTGAAGCTTTCTTT
D: TRBD2; J: TRBJ2-1; size: .; V: TRBV29-1; CDR3: CSFEKAGGSFNEQFF; DNA: TGCAGCTTTGAAAAAGCGGGAGGCTCCTTCAATGAGCAGTTCTTC
D: .; J: TRBJ2-2; size: .; V: TRBV11-2; CDR3: CGTSLALGGASTGELCF; DNA: TGTGGCACCAGCTTAGCATTAGGAGGGGCGAGCACCGGGGAGCTGTGTTTT
D: .; J: TRBJ2-3; size: .; V: TRBV5-1; CDR3: CASGLGHNTDTQYF; DNA: TGCGCCAGCGGCCTGGGACATAACACAGATACGCAGTATTTT
D: .; J: TRBJ2-1; size: .; V: TRBV6-5; CDR3: CANSSFLRTSFDEQFF; DNA: TGTGCCAACAGTTCTTTCTTGCGGACCTCGTTTGATGAGCAGTTCTTC
D: .; J: TRBJ2-1; size: .; V: TRBV24-1; CDR3: CATSVRGDGNELFF; DNA: TGTGCCACCAGTGTTCGAGGGGATGGGAATGAGCTGTTCTTT
D: .; J: TRBJ1-2; size: .; V: TRBV6-1; CDR3: CASSEGVDRRDYGYAF; DNA: TGTGCCAGCAGTGAAGGTGTCGACAGACGTGACTATGGCTACGCCTTC
D: TRBD1; J: TRBJ2-2; size: few; V: TRBV28; CDR3: CASRGGQGYRNTGELFF; DNA: TGTGCCAGCAGAGGGGGACAGGGGTATCGGAACACCGGGGAGCTGTTTTTT
D: .; J: TRBJ1-6; size: .; V: TRBV7-8; CDR3: CASSLFPFLVNSPLHF; DNA: TGTGCCAGCAGCTTATTCCCCTTCCTGGTCAATTCACCGCTCCACTTT
D: .; J: TRBJ2-2; size: .; V: TRBV10-3; CDR3: CDAEEGANTGELSF; DNA: TGTGACGCCGAGGAGGGGGCTAACACCGGGGAGCTGTCTTTT
D: .; J: TRBJ2-6; size: once; V: TRBV6-5; CDR3: CASSSVTGANVVTF; DNA: TGTGCAAGCAGTTCCGTCACGGGGGCCAACGTCGTGACTTTC
D: .; J: TRBJ2-2; size: .; V: TRBV29-1; CDR3: CSVERQGGGVELFF; DNA: TGCAGCGTTGAGAGACAGGGAGGGGGCGTGGAGCTGTTTTTT
D: .; J: TRBJ2-2; size: many; V: TRBV4-3; CDR3: CASSQDLGVELFF; DNA: TGCGCCAGCAGCCAAGATTTGGGGGTGGAGCTGTTTTTT
D: .; J: TRBJ2-7; size: .; V: TRBV4-1; CDR3: CASSRVDTYYEQYF; DNA: TGCGCCAGCAGCCGAGTCGATACTTACTACGAACAGTACTTC
D: .; J: TRBJ2-1; size: .; V: TRBV4-3; CDR3: CVSSQKTGIGAGEQFF; DNA: TGCGTCAGCAGCCAGAAGACCGGGATAGGGGCCGGTGAGCAGTTCTTC
D: .; J: TRBJ2-1; size: few; V: TRBV6-5; CDR3: CTSSLGTSGSYNEQFF; DNA: TGTACCAGCAGTCTTGGGACCAGCGGCTCCTACAATGAGCAGTTCTTC
D: .; J: TRBJ2-7; size: .; V: TRBV29-1; CDR3: CSASLSSEQSF; DNA: TGCAGCGCCAGTCTGAGTTCTGAGCAGTCCTTC
D: .; J: TRBJ2-7; size: many; V: TRBV5-5; CDR3: CASSFDITYEQYF; DNA: TGTGCCAGCAGCTTTGACATCACCTACGAGCAGTACTTC
D: TRBD1; J: TRBJ2-7; size: .; V: TRBV6-2/TRBV6-3; CDR3: CANSLRDRAHEQYF; DNA: TGTGCCAACAGTCTCCGGGACAGGGCCCACGAGCAGTACTTC
D: .; J: TRBJ2-6; size: few; V: TRBV4-3; CDR3: CASSQDHGKWGAFGANVLTF; DNA: TGCGCCAGCAGCCAAGATCATGGGAAGTGGGGGGCCTTCGGGGCCAACGTCCTGACTTTC
D: .; J: TRBJ2-7; size: .; V: TRBV11-2; CDR3: CASSFDCFYEQYF; DNA: TGTGCCAGCAGCTTTGATTGCTTCTACGAGCAGTACTTC
D: TRBD1; J: TRBJ2-7; size: .; V: TRBV29-1; CDR3: CSVQVRGGEGEQYF; DNA: TGCAGCGTACAAGTTAGAGGGGGCGAGGGCGAGCAGTACTTC
D: .; J: TRBJ2-5; size: .; V: TRBV5-1; CDR3: CASSLQLLGQETQYF; DNA: TGTGCCAGCAGCCTACAGCTCCTTGGCCAAGAGACCCAGTACTTC
D: TRBD1; J: TRBJ2-7; size: .; V: TRBV11-2; CDR3: CASSQGTVRTYDQYF; DNA: TGTGCCAGCAGCCAAGGGACAGTGAGAACCTACGACCAGTATTTC
D: .; J: TRBJ2-7; size: many; V: TRBV29-1; CDR3: CSVAPWGANYERYF; DNA: TGCAGCGTTGCCCCTTGGGGGGCCAACTACGAGCGGTACTTC
D: .; J: TRBJ2-7; size: .; V: TRBV11-2; CDR3: CASSFVTDSDYEQYF; DNA: TGTGCAAGCAGCTTCGTGACAGATTCGGACTACGAGCAGTACTTC
D: .; J: TRBJ1-5; size: .; V: TRBV10-3; CDR3: CAINEYEGDQSQHF; DNA: TGTGCCATCAATGAGTATGAGGGTGATCAGTCCCAGCATTTT
D: .; J: TRBJ2-7; size: many; V: TRBV29-1; CDR3: CSVRRAPGEQYF; DNA: TGCAGCGTCAGGAGGGCCCCGGGGGAGCAGTACTTC
D: .; J: TRBJ2-7; size: .; V: TRBV11-2; CDR3: CASCLSSEITYEQYF; DNA: TGTGCCAGCTGTTTATCCTCGGAGATTACCTACGAGCAGTACTTC
D: TRBD1; J: TRBJ2-1; size: .; V: TRBV11-1; CDR3: CTSSYGPQGECQFF; DNA: TGTACCAGCAGCTATGGCCCTCAGGGGGAATGTCAGTTCTTC
D: .; J: TRBJ2-5; size: .; V: TRBV20-1; CDR3: CSATGGGLETQYF; DNA: TGCAGTGCTACTGGGGGCGGTTTAGAGACCCAGTACTTC
D: .; J: TRBJ1-5; size: few; V: TRBV6-2/TRBV6-3; CDR3: CASSYDSYQPQHF; DNA: TGTGCCAGCAGTTACGACAGCTATCAGCCCCAACATTTT
D: TRBD1; J: TRBJ1-2; size: once; V: TRBV12-3/TRBV12-4; CDR3: CASTLAPGGKGYTF; DNA: TGTGCCAGCACTTTAGCCCCAGGGGGAAAGGGCTACACCTTC
D: TRBD2; J: TRBJ2-1; size: .; V: TRBV29-1; CDR3: CSVEGGGREQFF; DNA: TGCAGCGTTGAGGGGGGAGGGCGCGAGCAGTTCTTC